This T cell receptor beta chain was identified in a study of T cell repertoires in cytomegalovirus infection. Study-level background: CMV infection plus the matching HLA type was flagged by public TCR beta signatures.

Findings and caveats of the study: HLA-C-restricted CMV clonotypes gave the most frequent clonotype in two of eight donors.

This clonotype occurred a few times. Its specificity is not known. After removal of 8 bases from V and 6 bases from J, the junction contained 2 bases not matched to a gene. Germline loops: CDR1 MGHDK, CDR2 SYGVNS. CDR3 size: 11 residues. TCRdb itself ran the reads through MiXCR, one entry per CDR3 protein. The table shows roughly 500,000 distinct CDR3 sequences, with around 11% occurring only once. This TCR was recovered from a human donor in good health (CMV status not recorded). Some clones in this sample may be carry-over from other donors' samples. Specimen: PBMCs. The V gene is TRBV25-1, the J gene TRBJ1-2, with 8 bases identical to TRBD1. The CDR3 DNA reads TGTGCCAGCCGGACAGGGAATGGCTACACCTTC. Its protein product is CASRTGNGYTF.